This is a list of T cell receptor beta chains from one sample in a study of blood T cell repertoires in COVID-19. Here immunoSEQ multiplex PCR was the method, and the copy in TCRdb shows in-frame clones only, minus some. The data hold roughly 43,000 clones, with approximately 85% observed a single time. The sequencing input was peripheral blood. The receptor set was obtained from a human donor in a cohort sampled during active COVID-19. Both conserved end residues are trimmed from each CDR3. D genes are given only for firm matches.

V	J	D	CDR3
TRBV6-4	TRBJ1-5	NA	ASSDSKLEAH
TRBV7-6	TRBJ1-2	TRBD1	ASSGPPGTGDGYT
TRBV5-6	TRBJ1-3	NA	ASSFRAGNTIY
TRBV9	TRBJ2-7	NA	ASSVGWTDSYEQY
TRBV5-1	TRBJ2-1	TRBD2	ASSMTTSGGASEQF
TRBV2	TRBJ2-5	TRBD2	ASKQASGGETQY
TRBV5-1	TRBJ2-7	NA	ASSLVRGTGEQY
TRBV10-2	TRBJ2-3	TRBD2	ASSPSWSGGARSTDTQY
TRBV6-6	TRBJ2-7	NA	ASRDRPPSGEQY
TRBV7-2	TRBJ1-6	NA	ASSLDGSSYNSPLH
TRBV10-2	TRBJ1-2	NA	ATRGSRRGIYGYT
TRBV5-5	TRBJ1-4	NA	ASSLVAATNEKLF
TRBV18	TRBJ2-7	NA	ASSPGQGSYEQY
TRBV20-1	TRBJ2-3	TRBD2	SASKASGVSTDTQY
TRBV10-3	TRBJ2-2	NA	AISDGTRHTGELF
TRBV5-1	TRBJ2-5	TRBD2	ASSLLAGGDETQY
TRBV7-3	TRBJ2-5	TRBD2	ASSLTGSGGAWETQY
TRBV5-6	TRBJ1-1	NA	ASSSRGGVEAF
TRBV15	TRBJ1-5	NA	ATSRDPPGGSNQPQH
TRBV7-2	TRBJ1-1	NA	ASSQDRNTEAF
TRBV11-3	TRBJ2-7	TRBD2	ASSPASGRGEQY
TRBV20-1	TRBJ2-1	NA	SASTGDNEQF
TRBV4-1	TRBJ1-2	TRBD1	ASSQVAGSGTGGVGYT
TRBV5-8	TRBJ1-1	TRBD1	ASSSRTGLGNTEAF
TRBV10-2	TRBJ2-7	NA	ASSESGGRYEQY
TRBV2	TRBJ2-7	TRBD2	ASRGGTAYEQY
TRBV5-1	TRBJ2-2	TRBD2	ASSLKSGGAYSTGELF
TRBV29-1	TRBJ1-4	TRBD1	SVGGPGQGSEKLF
TRBV27	TRBJ2-7	NA	ASSFLSSYEQY
TRBV28	TRBJ2-2	NA	ASPDSRTGELF
TRBV11-1	TRBJ2-2	TRBD2	ASTRAGTNTGELF
TRBV29-1	TRBJ2-2	NA	SVESLGTLRPGELF
TRBV5-1	TRBJ2-2	NA	ASSLQGLTNTGELF
TRBV18	TRBJ1-6	TRBD1	ASSPGTGRTSPLH
TRBV7-9	TRBJ2-1	TRBD2	ASSPSSGTNNEQF
TRBV6-5	TRBJ2-1	TRBD1	ASSYSSGTGNHEQF
TRBV7-9	TRBJ1-2	TRBD1	ASSFFAGTGYGYT
TRBV5-4	TRBJ2-2	NA	ASSATGLGNTGELF
TRBV19	TRBJ2-5	TRBD2	ASSITAGAHGETQY
TRBV9	TRBJ1-5	NA	ASSVGSRDQPQH
TRBV5-1	TRBJ2-7	TRBD1	ASSLNRGYEQY
TRBV15	TRBJ1-1	TRBD1	ATSRDQGAGAEAF
TRBV19	TRBJ1-2	NA	ASSQQGWGYT
TRBV18	TRBJ1-6	TRBD1	ASSPGQGNSPLH
TRBV7-7	TRBJ2-1	TRBD1	ASSLGGTGGSEQF
TRBV7-2	TRBJ1-1	NA	ASSLAPREFEAF
TRBV5-1	TRBJ1-4	NA	ASSRDRTNEKLF
TRBV5-1	TRBJ2-2	NA	ASSLGSGGFAGELF
TRBV6-6	TRBJ2-7	TRBD1	ASRLGTGGPYEQY
TRBV28	TRBJ2-1	NA	ASSSPPRESGDEQF
TRBV12-3/TRBV12-4	TRBJ1-1	TRBD1	ASRRQGDTEAF
TRBV2	TRBJ1-6	NA	AFTGRGNSPLH
TRBV28	TRBJ1-1	TRBD1	ASIHLPGQGNTEAF
TRBV3-1/TRBV3-2	TRBJ2-1	TRBD2	ASSPRSGGPYNEQF
TRBV3-1/TRBV3-2	TRBJ1-6	NA	ASSPPKGGGSSPLH